The source of this T cell receptor beta chain is a study of T cells after yellow fever vaccination (dated by TCRdb to between 2018 and 2021). Turning to the overall study: The SMART-Seq v4 Ultra Low Input RNA kit was used to prepare libraries from fractions with low cell numbers. To track T-cell clones before and after primary and booster YFV17D yellow fever vaccination, bulk TCR alpha and beta repertoires were sequenced longitudinally. Two healthy male donors, one aged 18 to 30 and one aged 30 to 40 years, made up the cohort. Blood was drawn at multiple timepoints before and after primary and secondary immunization, with bulk PBMC replicates and cell subsets isolated.

As regards this clonotype: This clone's antigen is unknown. No much larger clone exists at a distance of one base, and base qualities are not known.

The junction shows trimming of 3 bases on V and 2 bases on J, and the gene matches do not reach 7 bases of it. Its CDR3 holds 16 amino acids, cysteine through phenylalanine. The sequence is cut down to CDR3 DNA, 48 bases in frame from base 1. Taken from the germline V gene, the CDR1 and CDR2 loops are LGHNA and YSLEER. The sample's treatment or condition label, decoded: live attenuated yellow fever vaccine strain. Two biological replicates of bulk PBMCs were collected at each blood-draw timepoint. A standard Ficoll-Paque protocol was used to isolate PBMCs from peripheral blood. TriZol was used to extract RNA from bulk PBMCs, CD4 and CD8 fractions, and dextramer-positive and dextramer-negative fractions. Synthesis of TCR cDNA relied on 5'RACE template switching, a step that introduced a universal primer site along with unique molecular identifiers. Priming of cDNA synthesis was performed from both the TCR alpha and TCR beta constant segments. Library amplification used two PCR steps, and the second PCR step added sample barcodes and sequencing adapters. Sequencing of the libraries was done on either Illumina HiSeq 2500 (2x100 bp) or NovaSeq (2x150 bp). Processing in the source paper ran as follows. Demultiplexing of reads and collapsing into UMI consensus sequences were performed with MIGEC, and V(D)J alignment was carried out with MiXCR. Clonotypes responding to the vaccine were identified with edgeR on replicate PBMC samples, with the criteria of FDR below 0.01 and a log2 fold change above 5 up to day 15. Each bulk clonotype was labeled CD4 or CD8 based on which sequenced repertoire, CD4 or CD8, contained the clonotype at higher abundance. The public reads were run again by TCRdb, first through fastp at Q25 and then through MiXCR, and only productive beta chains were kept. Rows matching on CDR3 protein sequence are summarized as one entry with the most common DNA and genes. These V and J calls are TCRdb output, not the study's own analysis. This sample comprises hundreds of thousands of distinct CDR3 sequences, 12% of them detected only once. Around 14% of the sample goes to the ten largest clones.

Study-level results and caveats: A small share of clonotypes occurred in both CD4 and CD8 compartments, likely arising from convergent recombination. Only two donors were included in the study, so the extent to which the findings can be generalized is limited. After the booster, most of the clones that had expanded following primary vaccination were detected again (around 95% of CD4 and around 88% of CD8), which suggests that memory was broadly maintained. The secondary T-cell response was found to be weaker but faster than the primary response, with a peak reached on day 5 rather than on day 15. Because abundant contaminating clonotypes from the bulk population could be contained in FACS-sorted repertoires, computational filtering was required.

This sequence originates from a man aged 25 to 40 who received the YFV17D yellow fever vaccine. Sequencing was performed on PBMCs, taken on the day of the yellow fever booster vaccination. This chain is built from TRBV4-3 and TRBJ1-5; TRBD1 agrees with 7 junctional bases. CDR3 reads: CASSQGLGTGNQPQHF. The sequence in DNA is TGCGCCAGCAGCCAGGGCCTCGGGACAGGCAATCAGCCCCAGCATTTT.